Shown below are 21 T cell receptor beta chains from a single sample sequenced in a study of T-cell memory formation after mild COVID-19 (dated by TCRdb to 2020 to 2022). The library came from 5' RACE. The instrument was an Illumina NovaSeq 6000. Starting from the raw public reads, TCRdb applied fastp trimming at Q25, assembled clones with MiXCR and retained in-frame beta chains. Identical CDR3 proteins give one entry, which carries the most common genes and DNA. The sample profile shows roughly 150,000 distinct CDR3 sequences; approximately 14% of them were found once. Jointly, the top ten make up 12% to 15% of the sample. Sequencing was done on a sample of PBMCs or a T cell subset sorted from them (not recorded which). All receptors come from an adult woman who had mild COVID-19 (a few samples of this study predate the infection). The sample titles of this study are shuffled in the database, so cell type and time point are left out; the donor was told from shared clones.

This sequence joins TRBV7-9 and TRBJ1-1; maybe TRBD1 (5 bases). V lost 4 bases and J 0 bases, leaving 9 bases between the germline ends. From germline, CDR1 is SEHNR and CDR2 FQNEAQ (reference sequence). The CDR3 loop spans 14 amino acids. The CDR3, as DNA: TGTGCCAGCAGCTCCGGGGGGGTGAACACTGAAGCTTTCTTT. Protein: CASSSGGVNTEAFF.

The sample holds a few counts of this clonotype. The chain's CDR3 is CASGRTRNTIYF. In nucleotides, the CDR3 is TGTGCCAGCGGTAGGACGCGGAACACCATATATTTT. The chain carries TRBV2 and TRBJ1-3; D is uncertain. V lost 8 bases and J lost 7, with 12 bases in between. The CDR3 has 12 amino acids. Germline V CDR1 and CDR2: SNHLY, FYNNEI.

This clonotype was picked up a small number of times. The rearrangement links TRBV7-9 to TRBJ2-3; D is undetermined. Germline loops: CDR1 SEHNR, CDR2 FQNEAQ (reference sequence). The V and J ends lost 3 bases and 3 bases respectively, with 16 bases between them. The CDR3 sequence is 16 residues long. CDR3 residues: CASSFPTAKPTDTQYF. CDR3 DNA sequence: TGTGCCAGCAGCTTCCCAACAGCGAAACCAACAGATACGCAGTATTTT. Together with reference TRBV7-9 and TRBJ2-3, the CDR3 gives the full variable domain: DTGVSQNPRHKITKRGQNVTFRCDPISEHNRLYWYRQTLGQGPEFLTYFQNEAQLEKSRLLSDRFSAERPKGSFSTLEIQRTEQGDSAMYLCASSFPTAKPTDTQYFGPGTRLTVL.

This clonotype was observed a handful of times. The chain combines TRBV25-1 with TRBJ2-7; D tentatively reads TRBD1 or TRBD2 (5 bases each). The CDR3 extends over 13 amino acids. Germline V gene data show CDR1 as MGHDK and CDR2 as SYGVNS. V was cut by 8 bases and J by 0 bases, with 11 bases left in between. CDR3 protein: CASRGKSSYEQYF. In DNA form, the CDR3 reads TGTGCCAGCCGGGGCAAAAGCTCCTACGAGCAGTACTTC.

In DNA, the CDR3 is TGTGCCAGCAGCTTGTTCGGCTATAATTCACCCCTCCACTTT. Protein: CASSLFGYNSPLHF. The V call is TRBV5-4, the J call TRBJ1-6, with D hard to call. Trimming took 1 base from V and 3 from J, leaving 5 bases between them. The germline CDR1 and CDR2 sequences are SGHNT and YYREEE (reference sequence). This CDR3 has 14 residues. Combining the CDR3 with reference TRBV5-4 and TRBJ1-6 gives the whole variable domain ETGVTQSPTHLIKTRGQQVTLRCSSQSGHNTVSWYQQALGQGPQFIFQYYREEENGRGNFPPRFSGLQFPNYSSELNVNALELDDSALYLCASSLFGYNSPLHFGNGTRLTVT.

In its sample, this clonotype was seen a few times. The chain carries TRBV7-2 and TRBJ2-1; 10 bases are a match to TRBD2. The CDR3 covers 19 residues. The V gene end was trimmed by 8 bases and the J gene end by 0 bases; junction bases not matched to a gene: 16. The germline V gene has CDR1 SGHTA and CDR2 FQGNSA. The CDR3 sequence is CASDGIEPSGSHSYNEQFF. The CDR3, as DNA: TGTGCCAGCGATGGTATAGAGCCTAGCGGGAGTCACTCCTACAATGAGCAGTTCTTC.

V gene TRBV20-1 combines with J gene TRBJ2-3; 9 bases agree with TRBD1. This CDR3 has 19 amino acids. Germline loops: CDR1 DFQATT, CDR2 SNEGSKA (reference sequence). V trimming: 1 base; J trimming: 0 bases; junction bases outside the gene matches: 14. CDR3 protein: CSARAWGTGSTASTDTQYF. CDR3 DNA: TGCAGTGCTAGAGCTTGGGGGACAGGGAGTACGGCTAGCACAGATACGCAGTATTTT.

A few counts support this clonotype. The rearrangement links TRBV29-1 to TRBJ1-1, with D perhaps matching TRBD1 (5 bases). Deletions cut 7 bases from V and 6 bases from J, with 18 bases between. The CDR3 length is 13 residues. Germline CDR1 is SQVTM and CDR2 is ANQGSEA. The CDR3 DNA follows: TGCAGCGGAAGGTTAGGGGAGATATCTGAAGCTTTCTTT. This codes for CSGRLGEISEAFF.

Ten or more counts support this clonotype. This chain connects TRBV7-9 to TRBJ2-5; 16 bases are a match to TRBD2. V trimming: 3 bases; J trimming: 2 bases; junction bases outside the gene matches: 3. This CDR3 is built from 17 residues. The germline V gene has CDR1 SEHNR and CDR2 FQNEAQ (reference sequence). As DNA, the CDR3 is TGTGCCAGCAGCTTCCCGGGACTAGCGGGAGGGCAAGAGACCCAGTACTTC. The encoded protein is CASSFPGLAGGQETQYF. Complete variable domain (other parts from reference TRBV7-9 and TRBJ2-5): DTGVSQNPRHKITKRGQNVTFRCDPISEHNRLYWYRQTLGQGPEFLTYFQNEAQLEKSRLLSDRFSAERPKGSFSTLEIQRTEQGDSAMYLCASSFPGLAGGQETQYFGPGTRLLVL.

This clonotype has a handful of counts. The rearrangement links TRBV7-8 to TRBJ2-2; TRBD1 matches 8 bases. This CDR3 spans 15 amino acids. Looked up from germline, CDR1 is SGHVS and CDR2 is FQNEAQ. The junction had 8 bases not matched to a gene; V was cut back by 5 bases and J by 6 bases. CDR3 DNA: TGTGCCAGCAGCCGGACAGGGTGGGGTTCCGGGGAGCTGTTTTTT. Amino acids: CASSRTGWGSGELFF.

The rearrangement joins TRBV4-1 to TRBJ2-2, with unresolved D. V was clipped by 1 base and J by 5 bases, with 5 bases between them. The CDR3 has 13 amino acids. Germline lookup yields CDR1 MGHRA and CDR2 YSYEKL. As DNA, the CDR3 is TGCGCCAGCAGCCAAGCAGAGACCGGGGAGCTGTTTTTT. It translates to CASSQAETGELFF.

The chain links TRBV18 to TRBJ2-3; the D gene could be TRBD1 or TRBD2 (5 bases each). The CDR3 is 16 amino acids. Trimming cost V 3 bases and J 2 bases, with 15 bases left between them. Germline assignment: CDR1 KGHSH and CDR2 LQKENI. The CDR3 DNA reads as TGTGCCAGCTCACCCCGGGACCGACGAATCACAGATACGCAGTATTTT. It encodes CASSPRDRRITDTQYF. Using reference TRBV18 and TRBJ2-3 for the parts outside the CDR3, the full variable domain is NAGVMQNPRHLVRRRGQEARLRCSPMKGHSHVYWYRQLPEEGLKFMVYLQKENIIDESGMPKERFSAEFPKEGPSILRIQQVVRGDSAAYFCASSPRDRRITDTQYFGPGTRLTVL.

This clonotype was picked up many times. The chain carries TRBV5-1 and TRBJ2-7; 14 positions agree with TRBD2. This CDR3 has 18 residues. The junction had 7 bases not matched to a gene; V was cut back by 2 bases and J by 0 bases. Germline values: CDR1 SGHRS, CDR2 YFSETQ. CDR3 region: CASSFGTSGGSYSYEQYF. The DNA for the CDR3 is TGCGCCAGCAGCTTCGGGACTAGCGGGGGCTCCTACTCCTACGAGCAGTACTTC.

The genes are TRBV19 and TRBJ2-7; no clear D. The CDR3 is 13 residues long. Germline V gene lookup returns CDR1 LNHDA and CDR2 SQIVND (reference sequence). The V end lost 3 bases, the J end lost 0 bases, and 6 bases lay between the germline ends. In nucleotides, the CDR3 is TGTGCCAGTAGTATCCAGGTCTCCTACGAGCAGTACTTC. Translated, it gives CASSIQVSYEQYF. Filled out from reference TRBV19 and TRBJ2-7, the complete variable domain reads DGGITQSPKYLFRKEGQNVTLSCEQNLNHDAMYWYRQDPGQGLRLIYYSQIVNDFQKGDIAEGYSVSREKKESFPLTVTSAQKNPTAFYLCASSIQVSYEQYFGPGTRLTVT.

The genes are TRBV7-6 and TRBJ1-1, with 7 bases fitting TRBD1. The CDR3 totals 14 residues. CDR1 is SGHVS, CDR2 FNYEAQ, per germline. The ends lost 4 bases at V and 0 bases at J; junction bases unmatched: 2. The DNA of the CDR3 is TGTGCCAGCAGCTCGGGACAGTTGAACACTGAAGCTTTCTTT. Protein product: CASSSGQLNTEAFF.

The chain has TRBV5-1 and TRBJ2-7, with D unclear. In germline, CDR1 is SGHRS, CDR2 YFSETQ. The V and J ends lost 4 bases and 3 bases respectively, with 29 bases between them. The CDR3 length is 19 residues. Here the CDR3 DNA reads TGCGCCAGCAGCCCCACGCTGGAGCTGTCTGCGCGCCTCGGCTACGAGCAGTACTTC. Its translation: CASSPTLELSARLGYEQYF.

The chain joins TRBV6-5 to TRBJ2-3; the match to TRBD1 covers 7 bases. With 5 bases clipped from V and 3 bases from J, the junction kept 8 bases outside the gene matches. The CDR3 runs 15 residues. The germline CDR1 and CDR2 sequences are MNHEY and SVGAGI. The DNA of the CDR3 is TGTGCCAGCAGTGGGACAGTCATAGGGACAGATACGCAGTATTTT. It encodes CASSGTVIGTDTQYF.

The chain uses TRBV12-3 or TRBV12-4 and TRBJ1-2; D is unclear. V was shortened by 3 bases and J by 6 bases, with 17 bases between the two germline ends. This CDR3 comprises 15 residues. The CDR3 bases are TGTGCCAGCAGTTTTTCCCCGATTCGGATTGATGGCTACACCTTC. Translated: CASSFSPIRIDGYTF.

The sample holds a few counts of this clonotype. The V gene is TRBV5-1, the J gene TRBJ1-2; the D gene is possibly TRBD1 (5 bases). The CDR3 extends over 15 amino acids. The V gene lost 0 bases and the J gene lost 1 base, with 10 bases spanning the gap. Looked up from germline, CDR1 is SGHRS and CDR2 is YFSETQ. The CDR3 sequence is CASSLAQGGNYGYTF. The CDR3 bases are TGCGCCAGCAGCTTGGCCCAGGGAGGTAACTATGGCTACACCTTC. Filled out from reference TRBV5-1 and TRBJ1-2, the complete variable domain reads KAGVTQTPRYLIKTRGQQVTLSCSPISGHRSVSWYQQTPGQGLQFLFEYFSETQRNKGNFPGRFSGRQFSNSRSEMNVSTLELGDSALYLCASSLAQGGNYGYTFGSGTRLTVV.

The rearrangement joins TRBV20-1 to TRBJ1-1, with 10 bases identical to TRBD1. Germline assignment: CDR1 DFQATT and CDR2 SNEGSKA (reference sequence). J gave up 6 bases and V 6 bases, and 4 bases lay outside the gene matches. This CDR3 has 12 amino acids. The CDR3 coding sequence is TGCAGTGCCGGGACAGGGGCGCCTGAAGCTTTCTTT. This sequence encodes CSAGTGAPEAFF.

V gene TRBV7-8 combines with J gene TRBJ2-7; D uncertain. Germline CDR1 SGHVS, CDR2 FQNEAQ. The V end lost 5 bases, the J end lost 2 bases, and 16 bases lay between the germline ends. This CDR3 has 15 amino acids. The CDR3 sequence: CASSNRPTFAYEQYF. In DNA form, the CDR3 reads TGTGCCAGCAGCAATAGGCCCACGTTCGCCTACGAGCAGTACTTC.